The 24 T cell receptor beta chains reported below all come from one sample, sequenced in a study of TIL therapy for anti-PD-1-resistant metastatic lung cancer. Regarding time point: pre-treatment sample, taken before nivolumab and TIL therapy. The libraries were made with immunoSEQ v3. Sequencing was performed with immunoSEQ multiplex PCR; in TCRdb, only in-frame clones are kept and a portion is missing. The sample lists roughly 16,000 clones, about 68% seen once, with around 33% in the top ten. This sample comprised blood, obtained at baseline. These receptors originate from a person between 30 and 79 years old with non-small cell lung cancer.

This clone appeared a single time. The chain joins TRBV9 to TRBJ2-3; 8 bases line up with TRBD2. CDR3 length equals 15 residues. Germline V CDR1 and CDR2: SGDLS, YYNGEE. The junction had 5 bases not matched to a gene; V was cut back by 0 bases and J by 5 bases. The CDR3 sequence is CASSVGGLGGDTQYF. The CDR3 nucleotides read TGTGCCAGCAGCGTAGGGGGACTAGGTGGAGATACGCAGTATTTT.

This chain links TRBV7-2 with TRBJ2-7, with 10 bases lining up with TRBD1. The CDR3 loop spans 14 amino acids. Trimming cost V 4 bases and J 1 base; bases outside gene matches: 1. CDR1 is SGHTA and CDR2 is FQGNSA in the germline V gene. This CDR3 is CASSSDRGSYEQYF. The CDR3 nucleotides are TGTGCCAGCAGCTCGGACAGGGGGTCCTACGAGCAGTACTTC.

The chain couples TRBV11-3 to TRBJ1-2; D is ambiguous. The V end was cut by 0 bases, the J end by 0 bases, with 8 bases between. This CDR3 is built from 15 residues. Germline V lookup: CDR1 SGHNT, CDR2 YENEEA. Written as DNA, the CDR3 is TGTGCCAGCAGCTTAGAAGCAACAGCTAACTATGGCTACACCTTC. Protein: CASSLEATANYGYTF.

The sample holds a few counts of this clone. This sequence joins TRBV14 and TRBJ2-1; D call uncertain. The V end was cut by 0 bases, the J end by 3 bases, with 6 bases between. Germline CDR1 and CDR2: SGHDN and FVKESK. CDR3 length: 14 amino acids. The CDR3 here is CASSQDLLYNEQFF. CDR3 DNA sequence: TGTGCCAGCAGCCAAGATCTACTCTACAATGAGCAGTTCTTC. Using reference TRBV14 and TRBJ2-1 for the parts outside the CDR3, the full variable domain is EAGVTQFPSHSVIEKGQTVTLRCDPISGHDNLYWYRRVMGKEIKFLLHFVKESKQDESGMPNNRFLAERTGGTYSTLKVQPAELEDSGVYFCASSQDLLYNEQFFGPGTRLTVL.

The chain carries TRBV6-5 and TRBJ1-6; D is unresolved. Looked up from germline, CDR1 is MNHEY and CDR2 is SVGAGI. CDR3 length equals 12 residues. Trimming took 0 bases from V and 11 from J, leaving 5 bases between them. As DNA, the CDR3 is TGTGCCAGCAGTTACTCTATGGCACCCCTCCACTTT. Encoded protein: CASSYSMAPLHF.

This clone was found a few times. The CDR3 coding sequence is TGTGCCAGCAGTGAATTTCGAGAGCAGTACTTC. Translated: CASSEFREQYF. V and J are TRBV25-1 and TRBJ2-7, with D unclear. Per the germline V gene, CDR1 is MGHDK and CDR2 is SYGVNS. This CDR3 comprises 11 residues. With 1 base removed from V and 7 bases from J, the gap between germline ends came to 5 bases.

This chain links TRBV5-1 with TRBJ2-1; 10 bases line up with TRBD2. The ends lost 6 bases at V and 6 bases at J; junction bases unmatched: 3. The CDR3 is made up of 13 amino acids. CDR1 and CDR2 from the germline V gene are SGHRS and YFSETQ. The CDR3 region has the DNA TGCGCCAGCACTAGCGGGGGTACCAATGAGCAGTTCTTC. As protein: CASTSGGTNEQFF.

The CDR3, as DNA: TGTGCCAGCAGCCGGCTTGGACGGTCGGCGGGGGAGCAGTACTTC. Translating it yields CASSRLGRSAGEQYF. The chain has TRBV14 and TRBJ2-7; maybe TRBD2 (6 bases). Deletions cut 4 bases from V and 7 bases from J, with 20 bases between. This CDR3 comprises 15 residues. The germline V gene encodes CDR1 SGHDN and CDR2 FVKESK.

V is TRBV5-1 and J is TRBJ1-1; 9 nucleotides match TRBD1. V lost 3 bases to trimming and J lost 1 base; unmatched junction nucleotides: 7. There are 16 residues in the CDR3. Germline V gene sequence: CDR1 SGHRS, CDR2 YFSETQ. CDR3 in DNA: TGCGCCAGCAGCTCGGAAGGACAGGGGCGGAACACTGAAGCTTTCTTT. Residues: CASSSEGQGRNTEAFF.

The CDR3 spells CASSLEQGGGYGYTF. The CDR3 DNA sequence: TGTGCCAGCAGCTTAGAGCAGGGTGGTGGCTATGGCTACACCTTC. The J gene is TRBJ1-2, the V gene TRBV11-2; a possible D gene is TRBD1 (5 bases). Germline values: CDR1 SGHAT, CDR2 FQNNGV. The CDR3 is 15 amino acids. The V gene lost 0 bases and the J gene lost 4 bases, with 12 bases spanning the gap.

V usage is TRBV27 and J usage is TRBJ1-4, with D tentatively TRBD1 (5 bases). Germline V gene data show CDR1 as MNHEY and CDR2 as SMNVEV (reference sequence). Trimming left V 5 bases short and J 9 bases short, with 16 bases between. The CDR3 extends over 14 amino acids. The CDR3 here is CASSPMVRGKKLFF. DNA of the CDR3: TGTGCCAGCAGTCCCATGGTCCGGGGCAAAAAACTGTTTTTT.

This chain connects TRBV6-5 to TRBJ1-2; unclear D gene. This CDR3 spans 15 amino acids. Per germline, CDR1 MNHEY and CDR2 SVGAGI. V lost 0 bases and J 4 bases, leaving 12 bases between the germline ends. CDR3: CASSYSTRILYGYTF. CDR3 bases: TGTGCCAGCAGTTACTCGACCAGGATCCTCTATGGCTACACCTTC.

V usage is TRBV7-8 and J usage is TRBJ2-1; D unclear. Germline V gives CDR1 SGHVS, CDR2 FQNEAQ. V lost 3 bases and J 7 bases, leaving 4 bases between the germline ends. The CDR3 covers 11 residues. The CDR3 sequence is CASSLGNEQFF. The CDR3 coding sequence is TGTGCCAGCAGCTTGGGTAATGAGCAGTTCTTC. Using reference TRBV7-8 and TRBJ2-1 for the parts outside the CDR3, the full variable domain is GAGVSQSPRYKVAKRGQDVALRCDPISGHVSLFWYQQALGQGPEFLTYFQNEAQLDKSGLPSDRFFAERPEGSVSTLKIQRTQQEDSAVYLCASSLGNEQFFGPGTRLTVL.

This clone was seen a few times. V usage is TRBV10-1 and J usage is TRBJ2-3; possible D gene TRBD1, 7 bases. Germline-derived CDR1 and CDR2 are WNHNN and SYGVQD (reference sequence). V shed 0 bases and J shed 7 bases, with 23 bases lying between them. The CDR3 is made up of 18 amino acids. The CDR3 sequence: CASSESWNGGQMSNTQYF. Written as DNA, the CDR3 is TGCGCCAGCAGTGAGTCGTGGAACGGGGGACAGATGAGTAATACGCAGTATTTT.

The gene calls are TRBV12-5 and TRBJ1-5; 8 bases are shared with TRBD1. V lost 4 bases, J lost 2 bases, and 4 bases stayed unmatched. Germline CDR1 LGHNT, CDR2 FRNRAP. The CDR3 runs to 15 residues. The CDR3 region is CASGSDRGGNQPQHF. The CDR3 bases are TGTGCTAGTGGTTCTGACAGGGGCGGCAATCAGCCCCAGCATTTT.

This sequence joins TRBV7-6 and TRBJ2-3; D is possibly TRBD1 or TRBD2 (5 bases each). Germline V gene sequence: CDR1 SGHVS, CDR2 FNYEAQ. V lost 2 bases and J 6 bases, leaving 15 bases between the germline ends. There are 15 residues in the CDR3. The CDR3 coding sequence is TGTGCCAGCAGCTTAACCCCGGGACCCCGGGATACGCAGTATTTT. Protein: CASSLTPGPRDTQYF. The full variable domain, completed using reference TRBV7-6 and TRBJ2-3, is GAGVSQSPRYKVTKRGQDVALRCDPISGHVSLYWYRQALGQGPEFLTYFNYEAQQDKSGLPNDRFSAERPEGSISTLTIQRTEQRDSAMYRCASSLTPGPRDTQYFGPGTRLTVL.

This chain connects TRBV2 to TRBJ1-5, with D hard to call. Germline-derived CDR1 and CDR2 are SNHLY and FYNNEI. The CDR3 runs 18 residues. Trimming left V 1 base short and J 0 bases short, with 16 bases between. The CDR3 sequence: CASSEVFSGADSNQPQHF. DNA for the CDR3: TGTGCCAGCAGTGAAGTTTTTTCGGGCGCAGATAGCAATCAGCCCCAGCATTTT.

The chain combines TRBV19 with TRBJ2-1, with D tentatively TRBD2 (5 bases). CDR3 size: 15 residues. Germline CDR1 reads LNHDA; CDR2 reads SQIVND (reference sequence). Trimming stripped 5 bases from V and 0 bases from J, with 11 bases between. For the CDR3, the DNA is TGTGCCAGTAGTCGTCCGGGGAGCTCCTACAATGAGCAGTTCTTC. Residues: CASSRPGSSYNEQFF.

In this sample, this clone turned up once. V is TRBV4-1 and J is TRBJ2-2; D assignment may be TRBD1 or TRBD2 (5 bases each). CDR3 length equals 14 residues. Trimming cost V 4 bases and J 8 bases, with 14 bases left between them. The germline gives CDR1 MGHRA, CDR2 YSYEKL. The CDR3 region has the DNA TGCGCCAGCAGCCTCGGGGCAGCCGCAGGGGAGCTGTTTTTT. Its translation is CASSLGAAAGELFF.

The rearrangement uses TRBV28 and TRBJ2-7; weak D call: TRBD1 (5 bases). CDR3 length: 14 residues. Germline CDR1 is MDHEN and CDR2 is SYDVKM. Trimming took off 6 bases at V and 2 bases at J, with 14 bases between the two ends. In DNA form, the CDR3 reads TGTGCCAGCAGGCGAGTAGGGGTCACCTACGAGCAGTACTTC. It codes for CASRRVGVTYEQYF. The variable domain in full, completed from reference TRBV28 and TRBJ2-7, reads DVKVTQSSRYLVKRTGEKVFLECVQDMDHENMFWYRQDPGLGLRLIYFSYDVKMKEKGDIPEGYSVSREKKERFSLILESASTNQTSMYLCASRRVGVTYEQYFGPGTRLTVT.

This clone was counted only a few times. The CDR3 protein is CASSATGTSGEQYF. DNA of the CDR3: TGTGCCAGCAGCGCCACCGGGACTAGCGGCGAGCAGTACTTC. The chain carries TRBV9 and TRBJ2-7, with 11 bases identical to TRBD2. The CDR3 consists of 14 residues. V was clipped by 3 bases and J by 6 bases; unmatched bases: 5. The germline gives CDR1 SGDLS, CDR2 YYNGEE.

The V and J genes are TRBV11-1 and TRBJ2-5; the D gene is possibly TRBD1 (6 bases). CDR1 SGHAT and CDR2 FQDESV come from the germline V gene (reference sequence). Trimming removed 5 bases at V and 2 bases at J, with 15 bases between. This CDR3 is 15 amino acids long. The CDR3 spells CASSQLLGAQETQYF. The CDR3 nucleotides read TGTGCCAGCAGCCAATTGTTGGGGGCGCAAGAGACCCAGTACTTC.

V is TRBV9 and J is TRBJ1-2, with D unresolved. Looked up from germline, CDR1 is SGDLS and CDR2 is YYNGEE. There are 10 residues in the CDR3. V gave up 4 bases and J gave up 8 bases, with 6 bases separating them. This CDR3 is CASSSVGYTF. For the CDR3, the DNA is TGTGCCAGCAGCTCTGTGGGCTACACCTTC.

This clone has a handful of counts. The gene calls are TRBV2 and TRBJ1-5; D gene uncertain. The CDR3 is 15 amino acids. Trimming shortened V by 0 bases and J by 0 bases, and 6 bases separated the two germline ends. Germline values: CDR1 SNHLY, CDR2 FYNNEI. CDR3 sequence: CASSEAVGSNQPQHF. The CDR3 DNA follows: TGTGCCAGCAGTGAAGCGGTGGGTAGCAATCAGCCCCAGCATTTT.